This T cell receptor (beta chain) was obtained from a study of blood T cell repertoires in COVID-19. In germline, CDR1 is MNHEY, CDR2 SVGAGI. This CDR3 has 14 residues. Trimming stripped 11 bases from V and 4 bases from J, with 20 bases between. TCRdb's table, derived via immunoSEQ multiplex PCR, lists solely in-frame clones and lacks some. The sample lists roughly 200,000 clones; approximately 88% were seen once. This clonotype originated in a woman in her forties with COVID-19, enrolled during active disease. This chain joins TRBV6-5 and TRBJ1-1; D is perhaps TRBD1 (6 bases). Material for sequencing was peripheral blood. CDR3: CAAQSRQASTEAFF. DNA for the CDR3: TGTGCCGCCCAGAGTAGACAGGCCTCCACTGAAGCTTTCTTT.